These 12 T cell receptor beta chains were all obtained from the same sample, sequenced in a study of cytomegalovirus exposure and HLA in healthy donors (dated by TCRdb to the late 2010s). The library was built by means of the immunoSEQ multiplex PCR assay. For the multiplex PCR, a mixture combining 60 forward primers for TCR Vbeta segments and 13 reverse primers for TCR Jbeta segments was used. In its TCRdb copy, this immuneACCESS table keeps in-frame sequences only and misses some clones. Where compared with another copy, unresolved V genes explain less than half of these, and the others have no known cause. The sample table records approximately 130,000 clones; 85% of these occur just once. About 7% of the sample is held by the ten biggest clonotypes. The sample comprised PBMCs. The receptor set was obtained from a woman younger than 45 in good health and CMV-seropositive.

CDR3 sequence (DNA): TGCGCCAGCATTGGGACTAGCGGGCAAGAGACCCAGTACTTC. It codes for CASIGTSGQETQYF. The chain joins TRBV10-2 to TRBJ2-5, with 12 bases fitting TRBD2. The CDR3 consists of 14 residues. Looked up from germline, CDR1 is WSHSY and CDR2 is SAAADI. Trimming took 7 bases from V and 2 from J; bases not matched to a gene: 2.

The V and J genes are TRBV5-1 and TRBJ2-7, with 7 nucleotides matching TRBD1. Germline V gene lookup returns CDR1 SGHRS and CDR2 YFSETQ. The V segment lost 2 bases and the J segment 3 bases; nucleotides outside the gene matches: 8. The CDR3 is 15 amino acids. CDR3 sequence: CASSFGGTVNYEQYF. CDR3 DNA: TGCGCCAGCAGCTTCGGTGGGACAGTTAACTACGAGCAGTACTTC. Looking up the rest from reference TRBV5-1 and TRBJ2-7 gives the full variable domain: KAGVTQTPRYLIKTRGQQVTLSCSPISGHRSVSWYQQTPGQGLQFLFEYFSETQRNKGNFPGRFSGRQFSNSRSEMNVSTLELGDSALYLCASSFGGTVNYEQYFGPGTRLTVT.

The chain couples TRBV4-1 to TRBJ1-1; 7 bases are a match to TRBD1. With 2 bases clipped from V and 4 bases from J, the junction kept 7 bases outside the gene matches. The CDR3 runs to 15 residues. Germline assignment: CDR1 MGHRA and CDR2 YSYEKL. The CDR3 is CASSQTDREGTEAFF. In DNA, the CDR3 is TGCGCCAGCAGCCAAACCGACAGGGAAGGCACTGAAGCTTTCTTT.

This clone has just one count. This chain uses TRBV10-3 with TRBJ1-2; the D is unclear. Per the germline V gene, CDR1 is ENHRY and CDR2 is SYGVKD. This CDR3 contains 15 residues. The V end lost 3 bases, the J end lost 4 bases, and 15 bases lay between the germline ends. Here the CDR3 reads CAISERPTPGYGYTF. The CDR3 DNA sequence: TGTGCCATCAGTGAAAGGCCGACCCCAGGCTATGGCTACACCTTC.

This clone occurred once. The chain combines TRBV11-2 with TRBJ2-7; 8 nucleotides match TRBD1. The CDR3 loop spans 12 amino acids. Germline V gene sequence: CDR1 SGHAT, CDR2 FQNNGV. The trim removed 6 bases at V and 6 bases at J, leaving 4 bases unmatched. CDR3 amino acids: CASRQGAGEQYF. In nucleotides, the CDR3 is TGTGCCAGCAGGCAGGGGGCGGGCGAGCAGTACTTC.

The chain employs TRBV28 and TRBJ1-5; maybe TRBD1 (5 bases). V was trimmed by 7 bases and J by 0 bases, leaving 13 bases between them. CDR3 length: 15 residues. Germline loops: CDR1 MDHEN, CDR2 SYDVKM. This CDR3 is CASNLQAGSNQPQHF. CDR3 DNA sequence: TGTGCCAGCAATCTACAGGCTGGTAGCAATCAGCCCCAGCATTTT.

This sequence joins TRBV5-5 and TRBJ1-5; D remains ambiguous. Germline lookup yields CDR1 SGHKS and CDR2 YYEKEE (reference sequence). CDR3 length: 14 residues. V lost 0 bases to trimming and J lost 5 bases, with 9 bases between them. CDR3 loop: CASSLVGGDQPQHF. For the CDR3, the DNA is TGTGCCAGCAGCTTGGTGGGCGGGGATCAGCCCCAGCATTTT. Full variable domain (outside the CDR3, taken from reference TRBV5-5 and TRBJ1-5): DAGVTQSPTHLIKTRGQQVTLRCSPISGHKSVSWYQQVLGQGPQFIFQYYEKEERGRGNFPDRFSARQFPNYSSELNVNALLLGDSALYLCASSLVGGDQPQHFGDGTRLSIL.

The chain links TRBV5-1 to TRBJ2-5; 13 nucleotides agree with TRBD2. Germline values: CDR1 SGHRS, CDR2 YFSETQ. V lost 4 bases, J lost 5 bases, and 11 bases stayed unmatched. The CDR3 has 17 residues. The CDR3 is CASSPGLAGVEGETQYF. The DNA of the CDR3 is TGCGCCAGCAGCCCCGGACTAGCGGGGGTGGAAGGGGAGACCCAGTACTTC.

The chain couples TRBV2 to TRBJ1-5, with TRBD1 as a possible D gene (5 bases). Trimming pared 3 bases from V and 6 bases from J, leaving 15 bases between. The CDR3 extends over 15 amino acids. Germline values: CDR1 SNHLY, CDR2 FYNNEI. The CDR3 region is CASSEMVPGGQPQHF. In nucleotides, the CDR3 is TGTGCCAGCAGTGAGATGGTCCCGGGGGGTCAGCCCCAGCATTTT.

The DNA for the CDR3 is TGTGCCACCTTACCCGGGACAGGGAGGGATGAGCAGTTCTTC. Protein product: CATLPGTGRDEQFF. This chain joins TRBV27 and TRBJ2-1; the match to TRBD1 covers 9 bases. J was trimmed by 8 bases and V by 10 bases; bases with no gene match: 12. The CDR3 length is 14 residues. Germline values: CDR1 MNHEY, CDR2 SMNVEV (reference sequence).

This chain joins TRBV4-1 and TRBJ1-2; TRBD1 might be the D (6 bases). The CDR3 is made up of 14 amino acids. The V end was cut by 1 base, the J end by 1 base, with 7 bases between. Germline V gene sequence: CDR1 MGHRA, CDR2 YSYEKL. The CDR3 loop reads CASSQGDINYGYTF. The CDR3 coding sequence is TGCGCCAGCAGCCAAGGGGACATTAACTATGGCTACACCTTC.

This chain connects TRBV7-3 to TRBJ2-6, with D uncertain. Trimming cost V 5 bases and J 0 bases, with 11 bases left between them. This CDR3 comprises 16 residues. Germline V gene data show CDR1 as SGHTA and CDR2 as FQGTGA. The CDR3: CASSQQFFSGANVLTF. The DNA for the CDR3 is TGTGCCAGCAGCCAACAGTTCTTCTCTGGGGCCAACGTCCTGACTTTC. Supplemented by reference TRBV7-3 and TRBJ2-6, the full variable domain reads GAGVSQTPSNKVTEKGKYVELRCDPISGHTALYWYRQSLGQGPEFLIYFQGTGAADDSGLPNDRFFAVRPEGSVSTLKIQRTERGDSAVYLCASSQQFFSGANVLTFGAGSRLTVL.